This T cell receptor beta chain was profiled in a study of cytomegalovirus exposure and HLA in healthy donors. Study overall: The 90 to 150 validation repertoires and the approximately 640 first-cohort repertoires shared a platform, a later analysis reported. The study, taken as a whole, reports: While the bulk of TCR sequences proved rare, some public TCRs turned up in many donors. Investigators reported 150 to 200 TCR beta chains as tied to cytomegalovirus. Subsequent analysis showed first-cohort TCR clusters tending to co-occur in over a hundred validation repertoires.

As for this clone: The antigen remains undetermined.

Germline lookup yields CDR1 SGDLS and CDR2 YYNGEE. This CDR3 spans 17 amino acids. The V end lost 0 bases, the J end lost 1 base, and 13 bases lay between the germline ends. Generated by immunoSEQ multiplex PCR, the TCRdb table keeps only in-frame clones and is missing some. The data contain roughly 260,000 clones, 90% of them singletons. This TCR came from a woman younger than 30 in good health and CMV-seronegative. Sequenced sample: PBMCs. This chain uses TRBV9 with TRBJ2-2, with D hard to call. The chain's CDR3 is CASSVDQTAKNTGELFF. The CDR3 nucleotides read TGTGCCAGCAGCGTAGATCAAACAGCCAAGAACACCGGGGAGCTGTTTTTT. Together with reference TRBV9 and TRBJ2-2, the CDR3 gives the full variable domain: DSGVTQTPKHLITATGQRVTLRCSPRSGDLSVYWYQQSLDQGLQFLIQYYNGEERAKGNILERFSAQQFPDLHSELNLSSLELGDSALYFCASSVDQTAKNTGELFFGEGSRLTVL.